This T cell receptor beta chain originates from a study of blood T cell repertoires in COVID-19. As for the study in general: Acute-phase and convalescent COVID-19 samples originated in the United States, Italy and Spain. In each case, the material was cDNA or gDNA derived from T cells, B-cell-depleted T cells, or PBMCs.

Per the study methods: Amplifying reference gene primers gave estimates of nucleated cell counts. Profiled with immunoSEQ multiplex PCR; TCRdb holds only in-frame clones, not every one. That table gives V, J and clone size, and the DNA gave D and trimming. The profile shows about 74,000 clones, over 75% of them singletons. Germline loops: CDR1 SGHAT, CDR2 FQNNGV. The CDR3 is made up of 17 amino acids. The ends lost 5 bases at V and 1 base at J; junction bases unmatched: 8. The receptor was derived from a woman of 80 years or more with active or convalescent COVID-19. This chain connects TRBV11-2 to TRBJ2-5, with 12 nucleotides matching TRBD2. The sequenced sample was peripheral blood. CDR3 loop: CASSQLAGGLLQETQYF. CDR3 DNA: TGTGCCAGCAGCCAACTAGCGGGGGGCCTCCTCCAAGAGACCCAGTACTTC.